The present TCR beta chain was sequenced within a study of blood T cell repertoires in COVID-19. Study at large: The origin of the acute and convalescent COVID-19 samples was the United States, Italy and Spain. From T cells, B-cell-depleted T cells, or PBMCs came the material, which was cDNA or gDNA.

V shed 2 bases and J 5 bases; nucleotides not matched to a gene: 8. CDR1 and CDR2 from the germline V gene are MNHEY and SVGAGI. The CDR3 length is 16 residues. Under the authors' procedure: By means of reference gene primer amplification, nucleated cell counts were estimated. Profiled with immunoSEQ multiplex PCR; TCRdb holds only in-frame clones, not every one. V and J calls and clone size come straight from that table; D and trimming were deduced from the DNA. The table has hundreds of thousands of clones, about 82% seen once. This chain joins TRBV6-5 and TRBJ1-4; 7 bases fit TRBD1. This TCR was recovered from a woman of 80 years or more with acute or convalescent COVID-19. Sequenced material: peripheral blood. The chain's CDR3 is CASSYGVRGRNEKLFF. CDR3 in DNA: TGTGCCAGCAGTTACGGGGTCAGGGGGAGGAATGAAAAACTGTTTTTT.